Following are 16 T cell receptor beta chains from one sample sequenced in a study of vaccination and CD4 T cells after COVID-19. Their antigen targets remain unknown. The Oncomine TCR Beta short-read assay generated sequence data from the DNA of cultured CD4+ T cells. From the PCR reads, TCRdb called clonotypes with MiXCR, one entry per CDR3 protein. The profile shows about 20,000 distinct CDR3 sequences, approximately 62% of them singletons. Treatment given: roughly ten-day PBMC culture with coronavirus spike peptide pools or control peptides (ViraFEST assay). Sequenced input: CD4+ T cells from blood, cultured in vitro. The source is a human donor who had recovered from COVID-19.

This clonotype was observed a few times. The chain carries TRBV27 and TRBJ2-3, with 8 nucleotides matching TRBD1. V was clipped by 5 bases and J by 2 bases; unmatched bases: 6. CDR1 is MNHEY, CDR2 SMNVEV, per germline (reference sequence). CDR3 size: 15 residues. DNA for the CDR3: TGTGCCAGCAGTACGACAGGGGTGGACACAGATACGCAGTATTTT. This codes for CASSTTGVDTDTQYF.

The V and J genes are TRBV30 and TRBJ2-2; 12 positions match TRBD2. Germline V gives CDR1 GTSNPN, CDR2 SVGIG (reference sequence). The CDR3 extends over 16 amino acids. J lost 4 bases, V lost 2 bases, and 5 bases had no gene match. The CDR3, as DNA: TGTGCCTGGAGTATCAAGGGACTAGCGGGCACCGGGGAGCTGTTTTTT. This sequence encodes CAWSIKGLAGTGELFF.

This rearrangement joins TRBV4-3 to TRBJ1-1; TRBD1 aligns across 8 bases. V lost 3 bases and J lost 6; bases outside the gene matches: 6. This CDR3 region has 14 residues. CDR1 is LGHNA and CDR2 is YSLEER in the germline V gene. The chain's CDR3 is CASSQVQGQAEAFF. The CDR3 DNA follows: TGCGCCAGCAGCCAGGTACAGGGACAGGCTGAAGCTTTCTTT.

V usage is TRBV6-2 or TRBV6-3 and J usage is TRBJ1-1; D remains ambiguous. This CDR3 spans 13 amino acids. V lost 4 bases and J 5 bases, leaving 11 bases between the germline ends. Germline V lookup: CDR1 MNHEY, CDR2 SVGEGT. CDR3 protein: CASSLGGWTEAFF. The CDR3 nucleotides are TGTGCCAGCAGTTTGGGTGGTTGGACTGAAGCTTTCTTT.

A few counts support this clonotype. This chain connects TRBV27 to TRBJ1-6, with D possibly TRBD1 on 6 matching bases. V dropped 6 bases and J dropped 4 bases, with 10 bases sitting between them. Germline CDR1 reads MNHEY; CDR2 reads SMNVEV (reference sequence). The CDR3 loop spans 14 amino acids. CDR3 residues: CASSPGQYNSPLHF. The CDR3 nucleotides are TGTGCCAGCAGCCCAGGACAGTATAATTCACCCCTCCACTTT.

The rearrangement joins TRBV6-5 to TRBJ1-1, with D possibly being TRBD1 (5 bases). CDR3 size: 14 residues. CDR1 and CDR2 from the germline V gene are MNHEY and SVGAGI. The V gene lost 4 bases and the J gene lost 1 base, with 10 bases spanning the gap. The CDR3 reads CASSFRRENTEAFF. Here the CDR3 DNA reads TGTGCCAGCAGTTTTCGCAGGGAGAACACTGAAGCTTTCTTT.

The chain uses TRBV7-2 and TRBJ2-2; possibly TRBD2 for D (5 bases). Trimming stripped 2 bases from V and 0 bases from J, with 7 bases between. CDR3 length: 15 amino acids. Germline loops: CDR1 SGHTA, CDR2 FQGNSA. The CDR3 DNA reads as TGTGCCAGCAGCTTATCCGGGGCGAACACCGGGGAGCTGTTTTTT. Protein: CASSLSGANTGELFF.

The chain combines TRBV11-2 with TRBJ2-1; no clear D. Trimming pared 3 bases from V and 5 bases from J, leaving 8 bases between. The germline CDR1 and CDR2 sequences are SGHAT and FQNNGV. The CDR3 covers 13 residues. The CDR3 sequence is CASSLVRDNEQFF. The CDR3 nucleotides are TGTGCCAGCAGCTTGGTAAGGGACAATGAGCAGTTCTTC.

The sample holds one count of this clonotype. J is TRBJ2-3 and V is TRBV5-1; D is unresolved. V lost 2 bases to trimming and J lost 2 bases, with 6 bases between them. CDR1 SGHRS and CDR2 YFSETQ come from the germline V gene. The CDR3 is 13 residues long. The CDR3 DNA reads TGCGCCAGCAGCTTTCCCTCCACAGATACGCAGTATTTT. Residues: CASSFPSTDTQYF.

This clonotype was detected once. This chain links TRBV7-3 with TRBJ2-5; no reliable D call. Deletions cut 5 bases from V and 4 bases from J, with 17 bases between. Germline CDR1 and CDR2: SGHTA and FQGTGA. This CDR3 has 15 residues. CDR3 sequence (DNA): TGTGCCAGCAGCCCAGGTTCGGCCGGGCTAGAGACCCAGTACTTC. Its protein product is CASSPGSAGLETQYF.

This clonotype was found a few times. This rearrangement joins TRBV20-1 to TRBJ1-5; D call uncertain. V was trimmed by 0 bases and J by 4 bases, leaving 4 bases between them. The CDR3 consists of 12 residues. The germline gives CDR1 DFQATT, CDR2 SNEGSKA (reference sequence). The CDR3 spells CSARDENQPQHF. The CDR3 bases are TGCAGTGCTAGAGACGAAAATCAGCCCCAGCATTTT.

This clonotype has more than one count but fewer than ten. This rearrangement joins TRBV20-1 to TRBJ2-1, with 8 bases lining up with TRBD2. Trimming removed 1 base from V and 9 bases from J; junction bases left unmatched: 8. The CDR3 sequence is 14 residues long. From germline, CDR1 is DFQATT and CDR2 SNEGSKA (reference sequence). The CDR3 is CSARVGGGHSEQFF. The DNA of the CDR3 is TGCAGTGCTAGAGTTGGCGGGGGGCACAGTGAGCAGTTCTTC.

The chain is built from TRBV7-2 and TRBJ1-2; 8 nucleotides align to TRBD1. The CDR3 length is 15 residues. The V and J ends lost 5 bases and 2 bases, in that order; junction bases with no gene match: 7. Germline CDR1 reads SGHTA; CDR2 reads FQGNSA. The CDR3: CASSRVQGANYGYTF. As DNA, the CDR3 is TGTGCCAGCAGCCGCGTTCAGGGGGCCAACTATGGCTACACCTTC.

The chain couples TRBV19 to TRBJ1-1; 10 nucleotides match TRBD1. With 9 bases clipped from V and 2 bases from J, the junction kept 15 bases outside the gene matches. Germline V gene data show CDR1 as LNHDA and CDR2 as SQIVND (reference sequence). The CDR3 covers 17 residues. For the CDR3, the DNA is TGTGCCAGACCTATATGGGACAGGGGCGCGAATAACACTGAAGCTTTCTTT. Its protein is CARPIWDRGANNTEAFF.

The J gene is TRBJ1-1, the V gene TRBV20-1, with TRBD1 matching 9 bases. Germline V gives CDR1 DFQATT, CDR2 SNEGSKA (reference sequence). This CDR3 has 13 amino acids. The J segment lost 4 bases and the V segment lost 5 bases, leaving 5 bases of the junction unmatched. This CDR3 is CSALGQGITEAFF. Written as DNA, the CDR3 is TGCAGTGCTTTAGGACAGGGGATCACTGAAGCTTTCTTT.

V usage is TRBV20-1 and J usage is TRBJ1-1; 7 bases agree with TRBD1. Per germline, CDR1 DFQATT and CDR2 SNEGSKA (reference sequence). Trimming took 5 bases from V and 7 from J; bases not matched to a gene: 10. The CDR3 spans 13 residues. The CDR3 DNA is TGCAGTGCTCCCCGGACAGGTAGAGGTGAAGCTTTCTTT. Protein: CSAPRTGRGEAFF.